Listed here is a single T cell receptor (beta chain). Data came from immunoSEQ multiplex PCR; TCRdb stores just in-frame clones and leaves some out. The sample has 150,000 to 180,000 clones, about 80% seen once. The record originates from a study of blood T cell repertoires in COVID-19. Study as a whole: The samples span acute and convalescent COVID-19 from the United States, Italy and Spain. T cells, B-cell-depleted T cells, or PBMCs provided the cDNA or gDNA that served as material.

Seattle patients were enrolled during active infection and followed longitudinally. Germline lookup yields CDR1 KGHSH and CDR2 LQKENI. V lost 2 bases to trimming and J lost 3 bases; unmatched junction nucleotides: 8. The CDR3 runs to 16 residues. This clonotype was obtained from a woman between 55 and 75 years old with COVID-19, enrolled during active disease. Specimen: peripheral blood. The gene calls are TRBV18 and TRBJ2-7, with TRBD1 identical over 9 bases. In DNA form, the CDR3 reads TGTGCCAGCTCACCATCGGGACAGGGAAACCTCTACGAGCAGTACGTC. Encoded protein: CASSPSGQGNLYEQYV.